These 22 T cell receptor beta chains share one sample of origin, sequenced in a study of T cell clonality in common variable immunodeficiency. Profiled with immunoSEQ multiplex PCR; TCRdb holds only in-frame clones, not every one. Recorded here are tens of thousands of clones, none singletons. Sequenced input: peripheral blood mononuclear cells. The receptors here all came from a person aged 18 to 70 in good health.

This clone came up many times. The CDR3 end lies 3 residues beyond the end of the read and is filled in from the germline J gene. The J gene is TRBJ1-2, the V gene TRBV6-1, with 7 bases matching TRBD1. Trimming at V came to 4 bases and at J to 3 bases, leaving 8 bases not matched to a gene. The CDR3 runs to 15 residues. CDR1 and CDR2 from the germline V gene are MNHNS and SASEGT. The sequenced part of the CDR3 DNA is TGTGCCAGCAGTGGGCACAGGGGCAGGGACTATGGC. This translates into CASSGHRGRDYG. The whole CDR3 is CASSGHRGRDYGYTF.

This clone was detected ten times or more. The read finishes 3 residues shy of the CDR3 end, and the germline J gene is used to complete it. The V call is TRBV7-6, the J call TRBJ1-4; perhaps TRBD1 as D (5 bases). The germline V and J ends were trimmed by 1 base and 0 bases, with 9 bases remaining between them. CDR3 length equals 16 residues. CDR1 SGHVS and CDR2 FNYEAQ come from the germline V gene. The chain's CDR3 is CASSLVGAATNEKLFF. The covered CDR3 bases are TGTGCCAGCAGCTTAGTTGGGGCAGCAACTAATGAAAAA. Combining the CDR3 with reference TRBV7-6 and TRBJ1-4 gives the whole variable domain GAGVSQSPRYKVTKRGQDVALRCDPISGHVSLYWYRQALGQGPEFLTYFNYEAQQDKSGLPNDRFSAERPEGSISTLTIQRTEQRDSAMYRCASSLVGAATNEKLFFGSGTQLSVL.

This clone was detected ten times or more. The read terminates 3 residues ahead of where the CDR3 ends, so the germline J gene completes it. The chain links TRBV20-1 to TRBJ1-1; the match to TRBD1 covers 7 bases. CDR1 DFQATT and CDR2 SNEGSKA come from the germline V gene (reference sequence). The CDR3 has 16 amino acids. Losses at the gene ends were 2 bases for V and 5 bases for J; bases not matched to a gene: 14. Incomplete CDR3 DNA: TGCAGTGCTAGACTTTCACGGAGGGGGCGAGGAACTGAA. Encoded protein: CSARLSRRGRGTE. The complete CDR3 reads CSARLSRRGRGTEAFF.

This clone was seen ten or more times. CDR3 DNA, as far as it was read: TGTGCCAGCAGCTTAACGGGGGGGCGAACAGATACG. This translates into CASSLTGGRTDT. From start to end, the CDR3 is CASSLTGGRTDTQYF. V gene TRBV11-2 combines with J gene TRBJ2-3; 8 nucleotides line up with TRBD2. The read is 3 residues too short to cover the CDR3 end, so that end is filled in from the germline J gene. Looked up from germline, CDR1 is SGHAT and CDR2 is FQNNGV. The CDR3 is 15 residues long. The junction had 4 bases not matched to a gene; V was cut back by 2 bases and J by 3 bases. The full variable domain, with the rest looked up from reference TRBV11-2 and TRBJ2-3, is EAGVAQSPRYKIIEKRQSVAFWCNPISGHATLYWYQQILGQGPKLLIQFQNNGVVDDSQLPKDRFSAERLKGVDSTLKIQPAKLEDSAVYLCASSLTGGRTDTQYFGPGTRLTVL.

This clone has a count of ten or more. Sequencing ends 3 residues short of the CDR3 end; the germline J gene provides the rest. V is TRBV6-1 and J is TRBJ1-6, with 8 bases that match TRBD1. The V gene end was trimmed by 4 bases and the J gene end by 3 bases; junction bases not matched to a gene: 2. The CDR3 extends over 15 amino acids. The germline V gene has CDR1 MNHNS and CDR2 SASEGT. The part of the CDR3 DNA that was read is TGTGCCAGCAGTGTGACAGGGGTCTATAATTCACCC. Residues: CASSVTGVYNSP. The whole CDR3 is CASSVTGVYNSPLHF.

In its sample, this clone was seen a few times. The read stops 3 residues short of the end of the CDR3; the missing end is completed from the germline J gene. The chain links TRBV10-2 to TRBJ2-7; 9 bases are shared with TRBD2. Per the germline V gene, CDR1 is WSHSY and CDR2 is SAAADI. J was trimmed by 1 base and V by 1 base; bases with no gene match: 2. CDR3 length: 15 amino acids. The CDR3 region is CASSEYLAGSYEQYF. The CDR3 bases that were read are TGCGCCAGCAGTGAGTACCTAGCGGGATCCTACGAG.

This clone was detected ten times or more. The read ends 3 residues shy of where the CDR3 ends; the end is completed using the germline J gene. The chain joins TRBV19 to TRBJ2-1; 10 positions agree with TRBD2. The junction had 5 bases not matched to a gene; V was cut back by 7 bases and J by 5 bases. The CDR3 is 14 amino acids. Germline V lookup: CDR1 LNHDA, CDR2 SQIVND (reference sequence). The CDR3 loop reads CASTHLAGDNEQFF. The part of the CDR3 DNA that was read is TGTGCCAGTACCCATCTAGCGGGGGACAATGAG.

This clone was detected many times. The read terminates 3 residues before the CDR3 end, so the remaining end is supplied by the germline J gene. V and J are TRBV11-3 and TRBJ2-1; 10 bases match TRBD2. The CDR3 sequence is 15 residues long. Per germline, CDR1 SGHNT and CDR2 YENEEA. V gave up 2 bases and J gave up 9 bases; unmatched junction bases: 7. Incomplete CDR3 DNA: TGTGCCAGCAGCTTATCGGCTAGCGGGAGTCCTGAG. It specifies CASSLSASGSPE. The entire CDR3 sequence reads CASSLSASGSPEQFF.

This clone has a count of ten or more. The CDR3 extends 3 residues past the end of the read, so its final part is completed from the germline J gene. The rearrangement uses TRBV6-2 or TRBV6-3 and TRBJ2-1, with 9 bases lining up with TRBD1. The germline gives CDR1 MNHEY, CDR2 SVGEGT. The CDR3 contains 16 residues. With V trimmed by 3 bases and J by 5 bases, 8 bases remained unmatched. CDR3 in amino acids: CASSYYLGQGHNEQFF. CDR3 bases read: TGTGCCAGCAGTTATTATTTGGGACAGGGACACAATGAG.

In its sample, this clone was seen many times. Read sequence stops 3 residues before the CDR3 end, and the germline J gene provides the missing end. The chain recombines TRBV19 with TRBJ1-2; the D is unclear. This CDR3 has 15 amino acids. Germline V gene sequence: CDR1 LNHDA, CDR2 SQIVND (reference sequence). V lost 6 bases to trimming and J lost 2 bases, with 16 bases between them. The CDR3 loop is CASRRLPDSNYGYTF. The covered CDR3 bases are TGTGCCAGTAGACGACTCCCGGACTCCAACTATGGC.

This clone appeared many times. The CDR3 end falls 3 residues outside the read, so it is completed with the germline J gene. V is TRBV10-3 and J is TRBJ2-1, with D tentatively TRBD1 or TRBD2 (5 bases each). The CDR3 runs to 17 residues. CDR1 and CDR2 (germline): ENHRY, SYGVKD. V lost 0 bases, J lost 6 bases, and 18 bases lay in between. CDR3 bases read: TGTGCCATCAGTGAGTCGACTCGGAGGAGGACACCCAATGAG. Translated: CAISESTRRRTPNE. The whole CDR3 region reads CAISESTRRRTPNEQFF.

Ten or more counts support this clone. The CDR3 goes on 3 residues after the read ends, and that part is filled in from the germline J gene. This chain uses TRBV20-1 with TRBJ2-7; D unclear. The CDR3 consists of 11 residues. Germline lookup yields CDR1 DFQATT and CDR2 SNEGSKA (reference sequence). The CDR3 spells CSRLISYEQYF. The part of the CDR3 DNA that was read is TGCAGCCGACTGATATCATACGAG.

In this sample, this clone turned up many times. Read sequence stops 3 residues before the CDR3 end, and the germline J gene provides the missing end. The chain recombines TRBV7-8 with TRBJ2-2; 10 nucleotides align to TRBD2. In germline, CDR1 is SGHVS, CDR2 FQNEAQ. The J segment lost 2 bases and the V segment lost 5 bases, leaving 5 bases of the junction unmatched. This CDR3 contains 16 residues. CDR3 DNA (partial): TGTGCCAGCAGCCAGACTAGCGGGTACAACACCGGGGAG. Amino acids: CASSQTSGYNTGE. The complete CDR3 reads CASSQTSGYNTGELFF.

This clone occurred a few times. The read ends 3 residues early relative to the CDR3; the germline J gene fills the gap. The V and J genes are TRBV2 and TRBJ2-5, with 7 bases fitting TRBD2. The V gene end was trimmed by 1 base and the J gene end by 5 bases; junction bases not matched to a gene: 13. The CDR3 sequence is 17 residues long. In germline, CDR1 is SNHLY, CDR2 FYNNEI. The covered CDR3 bases are TGTGCCAGCAGTGAAGACGAGCGGGGCTTTCTCGGGGAGACC. Its protein product is CASSEDERGFLGET. Given in full, the CDR3 is CASSEDERGFLGETQYF.

The sample holds many counts of this clone. The CDR3 end is not reached by the read, which stops 3 residues before it; the germline J gene fills it in. The V and J genes are TRBV6-2 or TRBV6-3 and TRBJ2-7; 10 bases are shared with TRBD2. The germline V gene has CDR1 MNHEY and CDR2 SVGEGT. V lost 5 bases to trimming and J lost 3 bases; unmatched junction nucleotides: 10. CDR3 length equals 16 residues. The sequenced CDR3 bases are TGTGCCAGCAGTCGCCACCCTAGCGGGGGTTTCTACGAG. Amino acids: CASSRHPSGGFYE. The entire CDR3 protein reads CASSRHPSGGFYEQYF.

This clone was recorded many times. The read comes to an end 3 residues before the CDR3 does, leaving the germline J gene to fill in the end. The gene calls are TRBV5-6 and TRBJ2-7, with 7 positions matching TRBD1. Looked up from germline, CDR1 is SGHDT and CDR2 is YYEEEE. This CDR3 region has 15 residues. The junction had 6 bases not matched to a gene; V was cut back by 3 bases and J by 0 bases. The CDR3 DNA, read in part, is TGTGCCAGCAGCTCTATGGACAGGAGCTCCTACGAG. Protein: CASSSMDRSSYE. The entire CDR3 is CASSSMDRSSYEQYF.

In its sample, this clone was seen many times. The read ends 3 residues shy of where the CDR3 ends; the end is completed using the germline J gene. The chain links TRBV19 to TRBJ1-6; D is possibly TRBD1 (6 bases). The CDR3 totals 15 residues. CDR1 and CDR2 (germline): LNHDA, SQIVND (reference sequence). V gave up 3 bases and J gave up 7 bases, with 13 bases separating them. The part of the CDR3 DNA that was read is TGTGCCAGTAGTATGGACAGATCACTCAATTCACCC. Translation: CASSMDRSLNSP. The whole CDR3 sequence reads CASSMDRSLNSPLHF.

The table lists this clone with many counts. Read coverage stops 3 residues before the CDR3 terminus; the germline J gene supplies the remainder. The V gene is TRBV6-4, the J gene TRBJ1-2; 8 bases line up with TRBD1. The CDR3 spans 14 residues. Germline V lookup: CDR1 MRHNA, CDR2 SNTAGT. The sequenced part of the CDR3 DNA is TGTGCCAGCAGTGAGGGCAGGGGGCCCAACGGC. As protein: CASSEGRGPNG. The entire CDR3 is CASSEGRGPNGYTF.

This clone was observed many times. The CDR3 extends 3 residues past the end of the read, so its final part is completed from the germline J gene. V is TRBV9 and J is TRBJ2-3; 9 bases map to TRBD2. J lost 8 bases, V lost 0 bases, and 7 bases had no gene match. This CDR3 comprises 15 residues. Germline V gives CDR1 SGDLS, CDR2 YYNGEE. This CDR3 is CASSVGDSGRGTQYF. The part of the CDR3 DNA that was read is TGTGCCAGCAGCGTAGGGGATAGCGGGAGAGGTACG.

This clone was observed at least ten times. The CDR3 end is not reached by the read, which stops 3 residues before it; the germline J gene fills it in. J is TRBJ2-1 and V is TRBV20-1; 7 positions agree with TRBD1. Trimming cost V 3 bases and J 3 bases; bases outside gene matches: 8. Germline loops: CDR1 DFQATT, CDR2 SNEGSKA (reference sequence). The CDR3 extends over 15 amino acids. CDR3 DNA (partial): TGCAGTGCTAGGGCCGGACAGGCCTACTACAATGAG. Translated: CSARAGQAYYNE. The whole CDR3 protein reads CSARAGQAYYNEQFF.

This clone was seen repeatedly, ten times or more. Coverage ceases 3 residues before the CDR3 finishes, and the germline J gene fills in the end. The chain combines TRBV28 with TRBJ2-7, with TRBD2 matching 12 bases. This CDR3 spans 17 amino acids. Germline lookup yields CDR1 MDHEN and CDR2 SYDVKM. With 1 base clipped from V and 0 bases from J, the junction kept 4 bases outside the gene matches. The DNA read from the CDR3 is TGTGCCAGCAGTTTATTGGCTAGCGGGAGGGTCTCCTACGAG. Translation: CASSLLASGRVSYE. The entire CDR3 protein is CASSLLASGRVSYEQYF.

This clone was recorded many times. The read comes to an end 3 residues before the CDR3 does, leaving the germline J gene to fill in the end. The same CDR3 arises from other DNA sequences in this sample as well. The chain is built from TRBV6-1 and TRBJ2-3; 13 nucleotides line up with TRBD2. The CDR3 contains 15 residues. Germline lookup yields CDR1 MNHNS and CDR2 SASEGT. J was trimmed by 4 bases and V by 2 bases; bases with no gene match: 0. The CDR3 reads CASSETSGGADTQYF. The sequenced part of the CDR3 DNA is TGTGCCAGCAGTGAAACTAGCGGGGGGGCAGATACG.